This TCR beta chain comes out of a study of T cell responses to AZD1222 COVID-19 vaccine. In regard to this clone: Its antigen is as yet unknown.

Points from the study as a whole: Across the whole spike, CD4 TCRs peaked at regions 160-218 and 743-854. Clonal diversity may have been underestimated in mostly white British donors. Just a handful of AZD1222 recipients tested seropositive at baseline.

Some clones are missing from TCRdb's copy, which holds only in-frame ones; the method was immunoSEQ multiplex PCR. This table holds about 120,000 clones, around 87% found once. V was clipped by 6 bases and J by 4 bases, with 5 bases between them. The CDR3 contains 11 residues. Germline CDR1 WSHSY, CDR2 SAAADI. The rearrangement uses TRBV10-2 and TRBJ2-3, with no clear D. The material was peripheral blood, obtained on day 0 of AZD1222 vaccination. The origin of this receptor is an adult in good health. This CDR3 is CASRGSDTQYF. CDR3 DNA sequence: TGCGCCAGCAGGGGCTCAGATACGCAGTATTTT.